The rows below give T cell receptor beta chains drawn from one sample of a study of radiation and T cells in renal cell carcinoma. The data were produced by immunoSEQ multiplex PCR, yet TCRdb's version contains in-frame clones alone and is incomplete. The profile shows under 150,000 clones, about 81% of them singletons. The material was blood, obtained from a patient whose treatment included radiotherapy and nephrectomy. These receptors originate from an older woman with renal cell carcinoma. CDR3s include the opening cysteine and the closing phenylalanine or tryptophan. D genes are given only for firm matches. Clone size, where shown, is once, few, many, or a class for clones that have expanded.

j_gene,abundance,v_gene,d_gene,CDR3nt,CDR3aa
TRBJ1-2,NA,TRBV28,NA,TGTGCCAGTGGACTCCGCTATGGCTACACCTTC,CASGLRYGYTF
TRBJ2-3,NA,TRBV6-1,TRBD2,TGTGCCAGCAGTGGAATAGCGGGGCCAGATACGCAGTATTTT,CASSGIAGPDTQYF
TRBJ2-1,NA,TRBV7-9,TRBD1,TGTGCCAGCAGCGAAAGACAGGGCTTCTTCTACAATGAGCAGTTCTTC,CASSERQGFFYNEQFF
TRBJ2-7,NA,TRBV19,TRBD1,TGTGCCAGTAAGGGACAGTGGACTTCCTACGAGCAGTACTTC,CASKGQWTSYEQYF
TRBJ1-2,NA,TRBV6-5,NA,TGTGCCACCACTTCGGGGGGAGTACATGGCTACACCTTC,CATTSGGVHGYTF
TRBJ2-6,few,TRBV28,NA,TGTGCCAGCAGCCGAGGGGGCTCTGGGGCCAACGTCCTGACTTTC,CASSRGGSGANVLTF
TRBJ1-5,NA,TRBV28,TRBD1,TGTGCCAGCAGTCCGGGACAGGGGGAACAGCCCCAGCATTTT,CASSPGQGEQPQHF
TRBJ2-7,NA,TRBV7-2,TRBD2,TGTGCCAGCAGCTTCCCCTCTAGCGGGAGCGTCCTCTACGAGCAGTACTTC,CASSFPSSGSVLYEQYF
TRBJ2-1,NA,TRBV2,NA,TGTGCCAGCAGTGAAGCGCTTCCGGGCAGGAGCGGGCTTGGTGAGCAGTTCTTC,CASSEALPGRSGLGEQFF
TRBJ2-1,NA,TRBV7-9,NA,TGTGCCAGCAGCTTAACTGAGCAGTTCTTC,CASSLTEQFF
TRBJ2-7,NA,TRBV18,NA,TGTGCCAGCTCGCGGGACAGCACATACGAGCAGTACTTC,CASSRDSTYEQYF
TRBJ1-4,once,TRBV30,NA,TGTGCCTGGAGCCCCACCGGAGCAACTAATGAAAAACTGTTTTTT,CAWSPTGATNEKLFF
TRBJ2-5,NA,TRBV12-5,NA,TGTGCTAGTGCCCTGGGGGGTCGGGTTCAAGAGACCCAGTACTTC,CASALGGRVQETQYF
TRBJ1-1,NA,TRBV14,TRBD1,TGTGCCAGCAGCCCGCGGACAGGGGGGAGCACTGAAGCTTTCTTT,CASSPRTGGSTEAFF
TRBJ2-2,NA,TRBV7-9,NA,TGTGCCAGCAGCTTAGCTTATTCGGGTCTGTCGAACACCGGGGAGCTGTTTTTT,CASSLAYSGLSNTGELFF
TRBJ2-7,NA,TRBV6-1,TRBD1,TGTGCCAGCAGTGTCCCGGGACAGGAGTTCGGTGAGCAGTACTTC,CASSVPGQEFGEQYF
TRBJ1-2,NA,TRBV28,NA,TGTGCCAGCAGTTCCCGTGGCTACACCTTC,CASSSRGYTF
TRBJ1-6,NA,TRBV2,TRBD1,TGTGCCAGCAGGCGGACAGGGGTGGGGGTACCCCTCCACTTT,CASRRTGVGVPLHF
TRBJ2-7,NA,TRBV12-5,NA,TGTGCTAGTGGTTTGGGGGACACGAGCTCCTACGAGCAGTACTTC,CASGLGDTSSYEQYF
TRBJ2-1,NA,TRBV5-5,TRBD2,TGTGCCAGCAGCCCTTGGACTAGCGGGGGGGATGAGCAGTTCTTC,CASSPWTSGGDEQFF
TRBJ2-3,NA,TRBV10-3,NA,TGTGCCATCAGTTATTCCTTTACGCAGTATTTT,CAISYSFTQYF
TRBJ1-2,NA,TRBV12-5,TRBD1,TGTGCTAGTGGCCCGACAGGGGCTGGTGGCTACACCTTC,CASGPTGAGGYTF
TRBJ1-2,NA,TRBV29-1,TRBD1,TGCAGCGCTCTTCAAGCAGGGGGTGGTGGCTACACCTTC,CSALQAGGGGYTF
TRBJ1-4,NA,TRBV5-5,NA,TGTGCCAGCAGCTTGGTCGGGGAGGCTAATGAAAAACTGTTTTTT,CASSLVGEANEKLFF
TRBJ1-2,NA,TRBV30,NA,TGTGCCTGGAGTGTACCACCGTCCTATGGCTACACCTTC,CAWSVPPSYGYTF
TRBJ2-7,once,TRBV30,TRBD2,TGTGCCTGGACTCCGGGACTAGGGGTCCGCGAGCAGTACTTC,CAWTPGLGVREQYF
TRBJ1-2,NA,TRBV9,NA,TGTGCCAGCAGCGTAGAGGCGGATTTAGGCTACACCTTC,CASSVEADLGYTF
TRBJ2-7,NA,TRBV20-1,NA,TGCAGTGCTAAAAGGTCCTACGAGCAGTACTTC,CSAKRSYEQYF
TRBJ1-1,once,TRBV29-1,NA,TGCAGCGTTGGGGGGGACACTGAAGCTTTCTTT,CSVGGDTEAFF
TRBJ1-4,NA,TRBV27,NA,TGTGCCAGCAGTCCGGGACGGGGGAATGAAAAACTGTTTTTT,CASSPGRGNEKLFF
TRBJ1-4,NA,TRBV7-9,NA,TGTGCCAGCAGCTTTCTACAGGATCCTAATGAAAAACTGTTTTTT,CASSFLQDPNEKLFF
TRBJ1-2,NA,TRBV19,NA,TGTGCCAGTAGTTTCGGAGGCTACACCTTC,CASSFGGYTF
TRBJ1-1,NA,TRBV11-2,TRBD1,TGTGCCAGCAGGGACAGGGAGAGCACTGAAGCTTTCTTT,CASRDRESTEAFF
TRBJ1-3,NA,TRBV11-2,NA,TGTGCCAGCACCCGAGGGGCCCTCTCTGGAAACACCATATATTTT,CASTRGALSGNTIYF
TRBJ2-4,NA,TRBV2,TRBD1,TGTGCCAGCAGTCGGGACAGGGGGGATTCGAACATTCAGTACTTC,CASSRDRGDSNIQYF
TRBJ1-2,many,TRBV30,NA,TGTGCCTGGAGTGTACCCGGGGTTGATGGCTACACCTTC,CAWSVPGVDGYTF
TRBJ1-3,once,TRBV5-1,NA,TGCGCCAGCAGCTTGGCCCTTGGCTCTGGAAACACCATATATTTT,CASSLALGSGNTIYF
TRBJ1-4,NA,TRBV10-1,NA,TGCGCCAGTCGGACTATAGGGGAGGAAAAACTGTTTTTT,CASRTIGEEKLFF
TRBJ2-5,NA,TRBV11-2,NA,TGTGCCAGCAGTCGCTCAACTTTAGAGACCCAGTACTTC,CASSRSTLETQYF
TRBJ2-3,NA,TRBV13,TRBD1,TGTGCCAGCAGCCCCCGCGGGCAGGGGGTTAAAACAGATACGCAGTATTTT,CASSPRGQGVKTDTQYF
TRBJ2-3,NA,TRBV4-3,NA,TGCGCCAGCAGCCAAGATTTCGTGGGAAGCACAGATACGCAGTATTTT,CASSQDFVGSTDTQYF
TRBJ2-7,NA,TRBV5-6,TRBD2,TGTGCCAGCAGCTGGGGGGGCGAGCAGTACTTC,CASSWGGEQYF
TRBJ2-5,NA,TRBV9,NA,TGTGCCAGCAGCGTAGGAATTAGAGGGCAAGAGACCCAGTACTTC,CASSVGIRGQETQYF
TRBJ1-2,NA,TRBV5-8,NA,TGTGCCAGCAGCTTGGAGGAGGGCCCTCTTGGCTACACCTTC,CASSLEEGPLGYTF
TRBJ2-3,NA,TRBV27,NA,TGTGCCAGCAGTCCCTATCGAGCAACAGGCACAGATACGCAGTATTTT,CASSPYRATGTDTQYF
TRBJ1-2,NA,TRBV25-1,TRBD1,TGTGCCAGCAGTGAATCCGGGACAGGGGTTCTATCTTCCGGCTACACCTTC,CASSESGTGVLSSGYTF